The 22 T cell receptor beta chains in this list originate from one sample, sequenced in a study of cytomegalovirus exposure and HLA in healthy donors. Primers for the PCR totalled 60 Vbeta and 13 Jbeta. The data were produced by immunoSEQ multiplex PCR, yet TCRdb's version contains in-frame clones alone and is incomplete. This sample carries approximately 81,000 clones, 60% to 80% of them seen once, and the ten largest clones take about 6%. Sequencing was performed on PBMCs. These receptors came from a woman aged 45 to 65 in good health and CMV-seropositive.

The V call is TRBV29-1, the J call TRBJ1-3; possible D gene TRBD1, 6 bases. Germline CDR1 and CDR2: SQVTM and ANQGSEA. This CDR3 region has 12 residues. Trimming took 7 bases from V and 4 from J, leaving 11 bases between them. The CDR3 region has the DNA TGCAGCGGACAGGCACAAGGAAACACCATATATTTT. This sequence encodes CSGQAQGNTIYF.

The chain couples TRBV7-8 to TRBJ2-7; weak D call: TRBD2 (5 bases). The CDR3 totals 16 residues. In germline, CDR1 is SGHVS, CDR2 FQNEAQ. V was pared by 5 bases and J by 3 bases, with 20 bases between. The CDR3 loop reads CASSILEGGRDYEQYF. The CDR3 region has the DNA TGTGCCAGCAGCATCCTTGAGGGCGGTAGGGACTACGAGCAGTACTTC. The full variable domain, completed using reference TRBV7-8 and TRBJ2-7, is GAGVSQSPRYKVAKRGQDVALRCDPISGHVSLFWYQQALGQGPEFLTYFQNEAQLDKSGLPSDRFFAERPEGSVSTLKIQRTQQEDSAVYLCASSILEGGRDYEQYFGPGTRLTVT.

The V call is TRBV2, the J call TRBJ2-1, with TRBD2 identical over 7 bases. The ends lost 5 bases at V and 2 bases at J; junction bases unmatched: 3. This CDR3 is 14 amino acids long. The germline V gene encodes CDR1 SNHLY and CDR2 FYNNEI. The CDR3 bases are TGTGCCAGCAGTACCGGACTAGCCTACAATGAGCAGTTCTTC. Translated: CASSTGLAYNEQFF.

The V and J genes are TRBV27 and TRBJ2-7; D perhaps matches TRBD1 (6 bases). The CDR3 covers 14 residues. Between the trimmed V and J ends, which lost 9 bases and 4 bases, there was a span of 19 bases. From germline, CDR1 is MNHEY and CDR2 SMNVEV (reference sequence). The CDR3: CASSRTDRYYEQYF. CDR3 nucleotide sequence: TGTGCCAGTTCCCGGACAGACCGGTATTACGAGCAGTACTTC.

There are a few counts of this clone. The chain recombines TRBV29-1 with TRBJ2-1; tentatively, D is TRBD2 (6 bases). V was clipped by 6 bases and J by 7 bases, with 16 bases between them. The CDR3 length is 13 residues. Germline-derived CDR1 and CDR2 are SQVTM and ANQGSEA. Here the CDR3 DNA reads TGCAGCGTCGCGAGGGTCGGGGGAAATGAGCAGTTCTTC. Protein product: CSVARVGGNEQFF.

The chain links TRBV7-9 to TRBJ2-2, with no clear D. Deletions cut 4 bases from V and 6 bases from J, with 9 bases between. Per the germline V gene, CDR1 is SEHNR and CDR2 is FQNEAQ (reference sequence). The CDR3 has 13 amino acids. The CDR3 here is CASSSNTPGELFF. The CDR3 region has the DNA TGTGCCAGCAGCTCAAATACACCCGGGGAGCTGTTTTTT.

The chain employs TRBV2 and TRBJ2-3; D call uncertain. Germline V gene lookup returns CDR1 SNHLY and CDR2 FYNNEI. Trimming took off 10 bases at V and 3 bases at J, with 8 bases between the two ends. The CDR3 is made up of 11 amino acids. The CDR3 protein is CAIGSTDTQYF. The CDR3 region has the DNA TGTGCCATTGGTAGTACAGATACGCAGTATTTT. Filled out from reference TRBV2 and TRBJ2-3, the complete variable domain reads EPEVTQTPSHQVTQMGQEVILRCVPISNHLYFYWYRQILGQKVEFLVSFYNNEISEKSEIFDDQFSVERPDGSNFTLKIRSTKLEDSAMYFCAIGSTDTQYFGPGTRLTVL.

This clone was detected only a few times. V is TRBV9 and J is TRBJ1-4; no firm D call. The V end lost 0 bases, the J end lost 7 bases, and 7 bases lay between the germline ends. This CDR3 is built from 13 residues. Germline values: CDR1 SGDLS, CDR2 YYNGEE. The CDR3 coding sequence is TGTGCCAGCAGCGTAGATAACACTGAAAAACTGTTTTTT. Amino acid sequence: CASSVDNTEKLFF.

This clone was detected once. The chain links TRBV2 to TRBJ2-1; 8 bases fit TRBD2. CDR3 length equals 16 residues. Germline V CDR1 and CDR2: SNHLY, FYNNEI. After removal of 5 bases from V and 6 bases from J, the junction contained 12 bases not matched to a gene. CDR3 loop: CASSRELSGGGNEQFF. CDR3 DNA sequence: TGTGCCAGCAGTCGGGAGCTGAGCGGGGGAGGCAATGAGCAGTTCTTC.

The DNA for the CDR3 is TGCGCCAGCAGCCGCGTCTCAAGCTCCTACGAGCAGTACTTC. Translating gives CASSRVSSSYEQYF. J is TRBJ2-7 and V is TRBV4-1; D unresolved. V lost 4 bases and J lost 0, with 10 bases in between. This CDR3 contains 14 residues. Germline CDR1 reads MGHRA; CDR2 reads YSYEKL.

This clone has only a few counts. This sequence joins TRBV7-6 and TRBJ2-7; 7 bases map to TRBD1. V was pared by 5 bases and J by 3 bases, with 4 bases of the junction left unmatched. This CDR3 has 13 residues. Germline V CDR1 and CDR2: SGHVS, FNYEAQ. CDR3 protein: CASSPGTDYEQYF. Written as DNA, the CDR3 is TGTGCCAGCAGCCCTGGGACAGACTACGAGCAGTACTTC. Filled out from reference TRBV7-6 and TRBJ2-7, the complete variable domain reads GAGVSQSPRYKVTKRGQDVALRCDPISGHVSLYWYRQALGQGPEFLTYFNYEAQQDKSGLPNDRFSAERPEGSISTLTIQRTEQRDSAMYRCASSPGTDYEQYFGPGTRLTVT.

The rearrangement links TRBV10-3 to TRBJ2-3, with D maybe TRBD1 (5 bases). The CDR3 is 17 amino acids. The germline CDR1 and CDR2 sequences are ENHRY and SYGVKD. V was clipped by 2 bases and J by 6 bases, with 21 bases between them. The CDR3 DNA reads TGTGCCATCAGTGAGACAGGAGTGGCGGCCCTTGGCGATACGCAGTATTTT. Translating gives CAISETGVAALGDTQYF.

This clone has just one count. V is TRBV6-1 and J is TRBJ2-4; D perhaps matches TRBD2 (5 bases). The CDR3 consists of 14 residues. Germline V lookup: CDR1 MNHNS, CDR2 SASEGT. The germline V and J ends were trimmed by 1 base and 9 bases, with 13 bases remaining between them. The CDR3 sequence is CASSEVRTSGIQYF. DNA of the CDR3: TGTGCCAGCAGTGAAGTCCGGACTTCAGGCATTCAGTACTTC.

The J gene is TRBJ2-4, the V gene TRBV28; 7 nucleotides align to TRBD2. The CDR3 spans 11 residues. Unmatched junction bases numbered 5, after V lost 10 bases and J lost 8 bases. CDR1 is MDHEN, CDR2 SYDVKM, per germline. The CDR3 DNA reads TGTGCCACCAACGGGGGGTACATTCAGTACTTC. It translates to CATNGGYIQYF. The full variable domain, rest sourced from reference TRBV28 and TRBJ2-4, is DVKVTQSSRYLVKRTGEKVFLECVQDMDHENMFWYRQDPGLGLRLIYFSYDVKMKEKGDIPEGYSVSREKKERFSLILESASTNQTSMYLCATNGGYIQYFGAGTRLSVL.

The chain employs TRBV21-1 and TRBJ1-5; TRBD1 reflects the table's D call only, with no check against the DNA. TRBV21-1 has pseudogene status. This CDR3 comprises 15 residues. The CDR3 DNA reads TGTGCCAGCAGTACTACCGCAGGGGGATTAGGGCCCCAGCATTTT. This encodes CASSTTAGGLGPQHF.

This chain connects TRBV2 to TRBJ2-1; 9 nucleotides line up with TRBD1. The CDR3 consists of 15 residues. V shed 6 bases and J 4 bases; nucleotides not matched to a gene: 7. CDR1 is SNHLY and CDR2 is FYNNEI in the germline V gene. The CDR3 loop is CASSPMGTGYNEQFF. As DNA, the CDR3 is TGTGCCAGCAGCCCGATGGGGACAGGGTACAATGAGCAGTTCTTC. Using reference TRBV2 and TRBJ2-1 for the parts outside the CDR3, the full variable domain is EPEVTQTPSHQVTQMGQEVILRCVPISNHLYFYWYRQILGQKVEFLVSFYNNEISEKSEIFDDQFSVERPDGSNFTLKIRSTKLEDSAMYFCASSPMGTGYNEQFFGPGTRLTVL.

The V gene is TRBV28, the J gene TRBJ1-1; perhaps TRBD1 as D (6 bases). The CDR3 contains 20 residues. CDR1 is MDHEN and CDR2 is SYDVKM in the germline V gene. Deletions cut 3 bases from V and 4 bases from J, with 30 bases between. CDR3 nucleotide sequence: TGTGCCAGCAGTTTCCCACCCCTACTGACAGGACCGGGTGTTGGCACTGAAGCTTTCTTT. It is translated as CASSFPPLLTGPGVGTEAFF.

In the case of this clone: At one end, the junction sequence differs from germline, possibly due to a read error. CDR3 bases: TGTGCCAGCAGCAACCCGGGACTAGGAGACTTC. This gives the protein CASSNPGLGDF. The chain combines TRBV28 with TRBJ2-5, with TRBD2 matching over 8 bases. From germline, CDR1 is MDHEN and CDR2 SYDVKM. This CDR3 is 11 amino acids long.

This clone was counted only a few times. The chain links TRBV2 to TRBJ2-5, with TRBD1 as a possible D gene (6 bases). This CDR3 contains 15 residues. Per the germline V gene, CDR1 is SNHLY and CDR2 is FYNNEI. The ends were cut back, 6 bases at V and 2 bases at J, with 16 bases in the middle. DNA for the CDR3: TGTGCCAGCAGCAGAACCTCGGACAGTCAAGAGACCCAGTACTTC. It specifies CASSRTSDSQETQYF.

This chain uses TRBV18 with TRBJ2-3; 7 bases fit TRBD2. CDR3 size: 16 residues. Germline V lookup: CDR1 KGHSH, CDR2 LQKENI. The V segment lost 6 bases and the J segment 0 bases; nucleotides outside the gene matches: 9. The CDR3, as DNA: TGTGCCAGCTCCATTTCTAGCGGAGCTAGCACAGATACGCAGTATTTT. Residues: CASSISSGASTDTQYF.

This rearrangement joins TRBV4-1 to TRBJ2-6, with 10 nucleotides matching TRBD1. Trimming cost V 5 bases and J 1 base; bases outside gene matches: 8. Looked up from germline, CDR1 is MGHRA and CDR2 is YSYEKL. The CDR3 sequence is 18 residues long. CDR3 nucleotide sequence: TGCGCCAGCAGCGAAGGGATGGGACAGGGGTCTGGGGCCAACGTCCTGACTTTC. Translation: CASSEGMGQGSGANVLTF.

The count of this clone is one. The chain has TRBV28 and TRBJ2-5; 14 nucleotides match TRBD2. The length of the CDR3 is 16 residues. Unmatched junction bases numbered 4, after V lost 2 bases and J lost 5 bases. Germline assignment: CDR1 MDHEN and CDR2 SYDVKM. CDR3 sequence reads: CASSLPGLAGVETQYF. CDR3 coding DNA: TGTGCCAGCAGTTTACCGGGACTAGCGGGAGTTGAGACCCAGTACTTC.